This T cell receptor beta chain was identified during a study of blood T cells in healthy people across ages. Germline V gene lookup returns CDR1 SGDLS and CDR2 YYNGEE. Trimming shortened V by 4 bases and J by 6 bases, and 16 bases separated the two germline ends. The CDR3 sequence is 15 residues long. In regard to this clonotype: Antigen: not known.

A second PCR of about 6 to 12 cycles used a sample-barcoded 5' primer and a J-beta primer mix. TCRdb called the 5' RACE reads again in MiXCR, with one record for every CDR3 protein. The sample has 700,000 to 900,000 distinct CDR3 sequences, roughly 24% seen once; the top ten hold around 3%. Findings of the study overall: Unsorted PBMC material precluded a definitive naive versus antigen-experienced comparison.

In addition, the sample was reused for a study of T cells of mothers and their children.

The sequenced sample was blood. This sequence was found in a boy between 10 and 17 years old in good health. The chain has TRBV9 and TRBJ1-4, with unresolved D. The CDR3: CASSPAVTVHEKLFF. Here the CDR3 DNA reads TGTGCCAGCAGCCCCGCGGTAACAGTCCATGAAAAACTGTTTTTT.